Listed below are T cell receptor beta chains from one sample, sequenced in a study of patients and donors after allogeneic stem cell transplantation. TCRdb fed the RT-PCR reads into MiXCR, producing one record per CDR3 protein. The repertoire includes some 150,000 distinct CDR3 sequences, about 36% of them detected once, and about 50% sits in the top ten. The source material was blood, either unsorted or a sorted T cell fraction (not recorded which). These receptors came from a human donor who was either an allogeneic HSCT recipient or a stem cell or donor lymphocyte infusion donor (not recorded which). It is not recorded whose cells these are; they may come from a transplant donor. Each CDR3 is given with its conserved first and last residue. The order of the fields is D gene, V gene, clone size, J gene, CDR3 DNA, CDR3 protein. D genes are given only for firm matches. Size values are once, few and many counts, or a class for expanded clones, and some rows have none.

>NA|TRBV9|few|TRBJ2-1
TGTGCCAGTGCCGGGACGTGGAATGAGCAGTTCTTC
CASAGTWNEQFF
>NA|TRBV6-2/TRBV6-3|few|TRBJ1-1
TGTGCCAGCAGTTACTGGGGGGCGAGTACTGAAGCTTTCTTT
CASSYWGASTEAFF
>NA|TRBV6-2/TRBV6-3|NA|TRBJ1-2
TGTGCCAGCACCCAGGGAGGCGGCTACACCTTC
CASTQGGGYTF
>TRBD2|TRBV5-8|NA|TRBJ2-3
TGTGCCAGCAGCTTGTCGGGGGGACCCACAGATACGCAGTATTTT
CASSLSGGPTDTQYF
>NA|TRBV3-1|few|TRBJ2-2
TGTGCCAGCAGCCAATCCACGTCGGGTCCCGGGGAGCTGTTTTTT
CASSQSTSGPGELFF
>NA|TRBV6-5|NA|TRBJ1-2
TGTGCCAGCAGTTACGCAGGCAGCTATGGCTACACCTTC
CASSYAGSYGYTF
>NA|TRBV4-3|NA|TRBJ1-6
TGCGCCAGCAGCCAAGAGAGGGGCACCGCCTATAATTCACCCCTCCACTTT
CASSQERGTAYNSPLHF
>NA|TRBV5-1|NA|TRBJ2-3
TGCGCCAGCAGCGGCGGGACCTCGGATACGCAGTATTTT
CASSGGTSDTQYF
>NA|TRBV20-1|NA|TRBJ1-1
TGCAGTGCTTTCCGACACTGGGCTGCGAACACTGAAGCTTTCTTT
CSAFRHWAANTEAFF
>NA|TRBV7-9|few|TRBJ1-3
TGTGCCAGCAGCTTAGCGGACACCATATATTTT
CASSLADTIYF
>TRBD1|TRBV7-9|few|TRBJ2-2
TGTGCCAGCAGCCCGGGACAGGCGAACACCGGGGAGCTGTTTTTT
CASSPGQANTGELFF
>NA|TRBV29-1|NA|TRBJ2-5
TGCAGCGTTCCGGACACCCGAGAAGAGACCCAGTACTTC
CSVPDTREETQYF
>NA|TRBV20-1|many|TRBJ1-2
TGCAGTGCCCCGGACGGCTATGGCTACACCTTC
CSAPDGYGYTF
>TRBD2|TRBV4-3|NA|TRBJ2-1
TGCGCCAGCAGCCAATTGACTAGCGGGAACAATGAGCAGTTCTTC
CASSQLTSGNNEQFF
>NA|TRBV14|NA|TRBJ2-1
TGTGCCAGCAGCCGGCGCTACAATGAGCAGTTCTTC
CASSRRYNEQFF
>NA|TRBV11-2|NA|TRBJ1-3
TGTGCCAGCAGCTTAGTAGCCCCCAGGACGGGAAACACCATATATTTT
CASSLVAPRTGNTIYF
>TRBD1|TRBV12-3/TRBV12-4|NA|TRBJ2-5
TGTGCCAGCAGATCTCGGGACAGACCTCAAGAGACCCAGTACTTC
CASRSRDRPQETQYF
>NA|TRBV28|NA|TRBJ2-1
TGTGCCAGCAGGATTCGATCGAGGATGAATGAGCAGTTCTTC
CASRIRSRMNEQFF
>NA|TRBV20-1|NA|TRBJ1-4
TGCAGTGCTGGCCGGGGGCCAGAAGAAAAACTGTTTTTT
CSAGRGPEEKLFF
>NA|TRBV12-3/TRBV12-4|few|TRBJ2-1
TGTGCCAGCAGTTTAGTACGGCTCGGGAAGTTCTTC
CASSLVRLGKFF
>TRBD2|TRBV5-1|NA|TRBJ2-7
TGCGCCAGCAGCTCCGGAGAGACTAGCGGGGGATCCTACGAGCAGTACTTC
CASSSGETSGGSYEQYF
>NA|TRBV6-1|NA|TRBJ2-2
TGTGCCAGCAATACAGTCTTAGGAACCGGGGAGCTGTTTTTT
CASNTVLGTGELFF
>NA|TRBV7-9|NA|TRBJ1-1
TGTGCCAGCAGCGGTCGGTCCTCTTGGGGAGCTTTCTTT
CASSGRSSWGAFF
>NA|TRBV4-2|NA|TRBJ2-3
TGTGCCAGCAGCCGAGAAGTAGATACGCAGTATTTT
CASSREVDTQYF
>TRBD2|TRBV4-3|few|TRBJ2-1
TGCGCCAGCTCCGAAGGCGGGGGGGAGGAGTTCTTC
CASSEGGGEEFF
>NA|TRBV7-2|medium-sized|TRBJ1-1
TGTGCCAGCAGCCTACAGGGACGGCTGAGTACTGAAGCTTTCTTT
CASSLQGRLSTEAFF
>NA|TRBV5-1|NA|TRBJ2-7
TGCGCCAGCAGCTTCAGTGGTGAAGGATACGAGCAGTACTTC
CASSFSGEGYEQYF
>NA|TRBV25-1|NA|TRBJ1-1
TGTGCCAGCAGTGACTCACTACCTCAGGGTACCACTGAAGCTTTCTTT
CASSDSLPQGTTEAFF
>NA|TRBV7-6|NA|TRBJ1-5
TGTGCCAGCAGCTTAGGGGGACCGGTAGATCAGCCCCAGCATTTT
CASSLGGPVDQPQHF
>NA|TRBV7-9|few|TRBJ1-2
TGTGCCAGCAGCCAAAGAGGGGCGCGCTATGGCTACACCTTC
CASSQRGARYGYTF
>TRBD1|TRBV12-3/TRBV12-4|NA|TRBJ1-5
TGTGCCAGCAGCATAGACAGGGGGCGGGAGCCCCAGCATTTT
CASSIDRGREPQHF
>TRBD1|TRBV28|NA|TRBJ1-5
TGTGCCAGCAGTTTAGGGACAGGGGCCAACAATCAGCCCCAGCATTTT
CASSLGTGANNQPQHF
>NA|TRBV11-2|few|TRBJ1-1
TGTGCCAGCAGCTTCCGGGGTTTCGACACTGAAGCTTTCTTT
CASSFRGFDTEAFF
>NA|TRBV10-3|NA|TRBJ1-1
TGTGCCATCAGTGAAGGACAGCTTGAGGCTGAAGCTTTCTTT
CAISEGQLEAEAFF
>NA|TRBV6-1|NA|TRBJ1-1
TGTGCCAGCATCGAGCAGGGAATTTTTACTTTCTTT
CASIEQGIFTFF
>TRBD2|TRBV28|NA|TRBJ2-5
TGTGCCAGCAGTTTAGGCTCTAGCGGGGGATTAGAGACCCAGTACTTC
CASSLGSSGGLETQYF
>TRBD1|TRBV28|few|TRBJ2-2
TGTGCCAGCAGGGTCCTAAGACAGGGTTTCACCGGGGAGCTGTTTTTT
CASRVLRQGFTGELFF
>NA|TRBV6-2/TRBV6-3|few|TRBJ2-7
TGTGCCAGCATTTCGACAGGCCCGGAACCCTACGAGCAGTACTTC
CASISTGPEPYEQYF
>TRBD1|TRBV7-9|few|TRBJ1-5
TGTGCCAGCAGCTTTACCGGGACAGGTGAACAGCCCCAGCATTTT
CASSFTGTGEQPQHF
>TRBD2|TRBV6-5|few|TRBJ2-3
TGTGCCAGCAGTGACTTAGCGGGGGGCACAGATACGCAGTATTTT
CASSDLAGGTDTQYF